The TCR beta chain described here comes from a study of cytomegalovirus exposure and HLA in healthy donors. Broader study findings: In a later analysis, DRB1 alleles had the most associated TCRs; HLA-C alleles the fewest. When presence/absence was analysed, sequencing depth was taken to be roughly uniform across donors. What was likely a sequencing artifact was a cluster of highly shared sequence variants.

Samples came from healthy bone marrow donors. Regarding this clone: Antigen specificity is unknown.

The junction had 4 bases not matched to a gene; V was cut back by 6 bases and J by 5 bases. Germline V gene data show CDR1 as MNHEY and CDR2 as SMNVEV (reference sequence). CDR3 length: 13 amino acids. The PCR contained 60 Vbeta and 13 Jbeta primers. Libraries were prepared by immunoSEQ multiplex PCR; TCRdb keeps only in-frame clonotypes and omits some of them. The sample holds about 200,000 clones, approximately 86% seen once. This TCR was sampled from a woman aged 18-29 years in good health and CMV-seronegative. Sequenced: PBMCs. The V gene is TRBV27, the J gene TRBJ1-5, with 7 nucleotides matching TRBD1. The DNA for the CDR3 is TGTGCCAGCAGGTTACAGGGGCATCAGCCCCAGCATTTT. This translates into CASRLQGHQPQHF.